These T cell receptor beta chains were read from a single sample in a study of cytomegalovirus exposure and HLA in healthy donors. Profiling relied on immunoSEQ multiplex PCR, and the TCRdb table lists in-frame clones only, not all of them. The sample records 150,000 to 200,000 clones, about 80% being singletons. Input material: PBMCs. These receptor sequences come from a man aged 25 to 40 in good health and CMV-seropositive. Both conserved end residues are part of each CDR3. Fields, in order: V gene, clone size, D gene, J gene, CDR3 DNA, CDR3 protein. D genes are given only for firm matches. Size values are once, few and many counts, or a class for expanded clones, and some rows have none.

>TRBV4-3|few|TRBD2|TRBJ2-2
TGCGCCAGCAGCCAAGATAGGGCTAGCGGGGTAGCCGGGGAGCTGTTTTTT
CASSQDRASGVAGELFF
>TRBV7-8|NA|NA|TRBJ1-5
TGTGCCAGCAGCCAAAGGGGGAGCAATCAGCCCCAGCATTTT
CASSQRGSNQPQHF
>TRBV6-5|NA|TRBD1|TRBJ2-7
TGTGCCAGCAGTTACCGGGACAGGGACGAGCAGTACTTC
CASSYRDRDEQYF
>TRBV11-1|NA|TRBD1|TRBJ2-7
TGTGCCAGCAGAGAGACAGGGGTCTACGAGCAGTACTTC
CASRETGVYEQYF
>TRBV6-5|few|NA|TRBJ1-1
TGTGCCAGCAGTTACACCACTAGGGCTGAAGCTTTCTTT
CASSYTTRAEAFF
>TRBV4-1|few|NA|TRBJ1-3
TGCGCCAGCAGCCAAGATAATGGAAACACCATATATTTT
CASSQDNGNTIYF
>TRBV7-8|NA|NA|TRBJ2-3
TGTGCCAGCAGCACAGGACAGTTAACAGATACGCAGTATTTT
CASSTGQLTDTQYF
>TRBV5-6|NA|NA|TRBJ1-1
TGTGCCAGCAGCTACTCAGGGGTGTTGGGCACTGAAGCTTTCTTT
CASSYSGVLGTEAFF
>TRBV4-1|once|NA|TRBJ2-7
TGCGCCAGCAGCCAAGATCAATTGCGGGGCAGCTACGAGCAGTACTTC
CASSQDQLRGSYEQYF
>TRBV23-1|once|TRBD1|TRBJ1-1
TGCGCCAGCAGCCCACTTACAGGGGCGGGGACTGAAGCTTTCTTT
CASSPLTGAGTEAFF
>TRBV4-1|NA|NA|TRBJ2-7
TGCGCCAGCAGCCAGGACAGAACCTACGAGCAGTACTTC
CASSQDRTYEQYF
>TRBV7-8|once|NA|TRBJ2-7
TGTGCCAGCAGCTTAGACTCAGGGGCCTACGAGCAGTACTTC
CASSLDSGAYEQYF
>TRBV6-4|few|NA|TRBJ2-6
TGTGCCAGCAGTGACCGGGCTGGGGCCAACGTCCTGACTTTC
CASSDRAGANVLTF
>TRBV5-4|NA|NA|TRBJ2-2
TGTGCCAGCAGCTTCCAGGGTGCCGGGGAGCTGTTTTTT
CASSFQGAGELFF
>TRBV11-2|NA|NA|TRBJ2-3
TGTGCCAGCAGCCGGACAGTCGAAATCGCAGATACGCAGTATTTT
CASSRTVEIADTQYF
>TRBV2|once|NA|TRBJ2-3
TGTGCCAGCAGTTTCCAGTTGGGCACAGATACGCAGTATTTT
CASSFQLGTDTQYF
>TRBV5-1|NA|TRBD2|TRBJ2-3
TGCGCCAGCAGCCTGGGACTAGCGGGGACCCAGACAGATACGCAGTATTTT
CASSLGLAGTQTDTQYF
>TRBV19|once|TRBD1|TRBJ1-4
TGTGCCAGTAGTATGGTAGGACAGGCCCGAGGTTCGGAACTGTTTTTT
CASSMVGQARGSELFF
>TRBV15|NA|NA|TRBJ1-2
TGTGCCACCAGCAGAGACAGGGCCGACTATGGCTACACCTTC
CATSRDRADYGYTF
>TRBV30|NA|NA|TRBJ2-1
TGTGCCTGGAGTGCGGGATCCAAGAGCAATGAGCAGTTCTTC
CAWSAGSKSNEQFF
>TRBV5-4|NA|TRBD1|TRBJ1-5
TGTGCCAGCAGCGTAGGACCGGGACAGGGAGTGGATCAGCCCCAGCATTTT
CASSVGPGQGVDQPQHF
>TRBV9|NA|NA|TRBJ2-3
TGTGCCAGCAGCGTAGGGGTTAGCGTTTCAGATACGCAGTATTTT
CASSVGVSVSDTQYF
>TRBV27|NA|NA|TRBJ2-3
TGTGCCAGCAGGCCGGGACTTACCCCGGGAGATACGCAGTATTTT
CASRPGLTPGDTQYF
>TRBV19|NA|TRBD1|TRBJ2-7
TGTGCCAGTTCTTACAGACAGGGGATCTACGAGCAGTACTTC
CASSYRQGIYEQYF
>TRBV2|NA|NA|TRBJ1-1
TGTGCCAGCAGTGACCAGGGGTATGACACTGAAGCTTTCTTT
CASSDQGYDTEAFF
>TRBV28|NA|NA|TRBJ2-5
TGTGCCAGCCGTGGGGGGGGCCCCCAAGAGACCCAGTACTTC
CASRGGGPQETQYF
>TRBV5-1|NA|NA|TRBJ2-5
TGCGCCAGCAGCACAAACAGGGAGGAGACCCAGTACTTC
CASSTNREETQYF
>TRBV5-1|NA|NA|TRBJ1-1
TGCGCCAGCAGCTGGGGTGGGGGGGACACTGAAGCTTTCTTT
CASSWGGGDTEAFF
>TRBV27|once|NA|TRBJ2-3
TGTGCCAGCAGACAGGGTTCCACAGATACGCAGTATTTT
CASRQGSTDTQYF
>TRBV29-1|NA|NA|TRBJ1-1
TGCAGCGTTGAAACGCCGGGAGGGTACACTGAAGCTTTCTTT
CSVETPGGYTEAFF
>TRBV27|NA|TRBD1|TRBJ1-3
TGTGCCAGCAGTTTATCGAGACAGGGGGCTGTTGGAAACACCATATATTTT
CASSLSRQGAVGNTIYF
>TRBV11-2|NA|NA|TRBJ2-5
TGTGCCAGCAGCTTAGTATTGGAGCAAGAGACCCAGTACTTC
CASSLVLEQETQYF
>TRBV28|NA|NA|TRBJ2-7
TGTGCCAGCAGTTTTCGGGATTACGAGCAGTACTTC
CASSFRDYEQYF
>TRBV5-1|NA|NA|TRBJ2-3
TGCGCCAGCAGCGCTACAGGACCCAGCACAGATACGCAGTATTTT
CASSATGPSTDTQYF
>TRBV5-1|NA|TRBD1|TRBJ2-7
TGCGCCAGCAGCTTGCCTCAAACAGGGGGTTGGTCCTACGAGCAGTACTTC
CASSLPQTGGWSYEQYF
>TRBV20-1|NA|NA|TRBJ1-1
TGCAGTGCTATTCTTAACACTGAAGCTTTCTTT
CSAILNTEAFF
>TRBV10-3|NA|NA|TRBJ1-5
TGTGCCATCAGTGGCGTAGAAACAGGGTATAGCAATCAGCCCCAGCATTTT
CAISGVETGYSNQPQHF